The sequence of this TCR beta chain was determined in a study of T cells in localized non-small cell lung cancer. This CDR3 has 15 residues. V trimming: 11 bases; J trimming: 5 bases; junction bases outside the gene matches: 15. Germline loops: CDR1 MDHEN, CDR2 SYDVKM. Study results and caveats: Uninvolved adjacent lung, not tumor, had the highest T cell clonality. Elevated circulating T cell density in blood was associated with longer overall survival. Because researchers sequenced only one region of the tumor, heterogeneity is still possible.

Details on this clone: Its antigen is unidentified.

Measured with immunoSEQ multiplex PCR; TCRdb has only the in-frame clones, and not every one. The sample consists of some 85,000 clones, over 60% of them appearing once. The sequence was obtained from a man between 40 and 69 years old with stage II squamous cell lung carcinoma. The chain couples TRBV28 to TRBJ2-7, with 10 positions matching TRBD2. Source: PBMCs, taken before any cancer treatment. Written as DNA, the CDR3 is TGTGCCGCGGGGGGGGCAGCGGGGGGGCTCCACGAGCAGTACTTC. Encoded protein: CAAGGAAGGLHEQYF.